These 27 T cell receptor beta chains originate from one sample sequenced in a study of spatial heterogeneity in lung cancer. TCRdb passed the 5' RACE reads through MiXCR, listing each CDR3 protein once. This table has around 13,000 distinct CDR3 sequences, 5.2% appearing once. Described time point: sample taken at primary tumor resection. Without sorting, whole RNA was sequenced from tumor, nontumor lung or frozen PBMC. The sample here was lung tumor tissue, taken at surgery. Receptor source: a human donor with early-stage non-small cell lung cancer.

This clonotype was found many times. Within a library made for alpha chains, this beta chain is off target, and its count is uninformative. The chain carries TRBV29-1 and TRBJ2-1; the D is unclear. Germline-derived CDR1 and CDR2 are SQVTM and ANQGSEA. This CDR3 is 13 amino acids long. The V gene lost 5 bases and the J gene lost 4 bases, with 12 bases spanning the gap. The CDR3 region is CSVSSAQYNEQFF. The CDR3 DNA reads TGCAGCGTTAGCTCGGCCCAGTACAATGAGCAGTTCTTC.

This clonotype was recorded at least ten times. For a library built for alpha chains, this beta chain is a stray read; little rests on its size. The chain is built from TRBV7-8 and TRBJ1-1; D is perhaps TRBD1 (5 bases). Between the trimmed V and J ends, which lost 5 bases and 5 bases, there was a span of 12 bases. The CDR3 is made up of 13 amino acids. Germline lookup yields CDR1 SGHVS and CDR2 FQNEAQ. The CDR3 DNA sequence: TGTGCCAGCAGCCCCCTCAGGGATACTGAAGCTTTCTTT. Protein sequence: CASSPLRDTEAFF.

This clonotype was detected ten times or more. Because this beta chain is a stray read in a library intended to capture alpha chains, its abundance should not be given much weight. This rearrangement joins TRBV4-1 to TRBJ1-1, with D unclear. Germline V gene data show CDR1 as MGHRA and CDR2 as YSYEKL. Trimming removed 3 bases from V and 3 bases from J, with 11 bases in between. The length of the CDR3 is 14 residues. The DNA of the CDR3 is TGCGCCAGCAGCCAGGGATTCCGGGACACTGAAGCTTTCTTT. It is translated as CASSQGFRDTEAFF.

This clonotype was seen repeatedly, ten times or more. Since it is a stray read in a library aimed at alpha chains, this beta chain has a size that is not meaningful. V usage is TRBV9 and J usage is TRBJ2-3; D is unresolved. Germline V gene sequence: CDR1 SGDLS, CDR2 YYNGEE. V lost 0 bases and J lost 7, with 15 bases in between. This CDR3 is built from 15 residues. CDR3 region: CASSVDHYLGYTQYF. The CDR3 DNA follows: TGTGCCAGCAGCGTAGATCACTACCTTGGGTATACGCAGTATTTT. Complete variable domain (other parts from reference TRBV9 and TRBJ2-3): DSGVTQTPKHLITATGQRVTLRCSPRSGDLSVYWYQQSLDQGLQFLIQYYNGEERAKGNILERFSAQQFPDLHSELNLSSLELGDSALYFCASSVDHYLGYTQYFGPGTRLTVL.

Concerning this clonotype itself: Because the library targeted alpha chains, this beta chain is an off-target read whose size means little. The genes are TRBV14 and TRBJ2-1; TRBD2 agrees at 12 bases. J gave up 0 bases and V 4 bases, and 10 bases lay outside the gene matches. Germline loops: CDR1 SGHDN, CDR2 FVKESK. The CDR3 contains 19 residues. The CDR3 region has the DNA TGTGCCAGCAGCCCCTCTCCTACTAGCGGGAGGAGCTCCTACAATGAGCAGTTCTTC. Protein: CASSPSPTSGRSSYNEQFF.

In this sample, this clonotype turned up many times. For a library built for alpha chains, this beta chain is a stray read; little rests on its size. The rearrangement uses TRBV29-1 and TRBJ2-1, with TRBD1 identical over 9 bases. CDR1 is SQVTM and CDR2 is ANQGSEA in the germline V gene. Trimming took 7 bases from V and 7 from J; bases not matched to a gene: 11. The CDR3 is 14 amino acids. This CDR3 reads CSAANRGLGNEQFF. The CDR3, as DNA: TGCAGCGCTGCCAACAGGGGGCTGGGGAATGAGCAGTTCTTC.

This clonotype was picked up many times. This beta chain represents an off-target read in a library built for alpha chains; its size is of limited meaning. The V and J genes are TRBV6-4 and TRBJ2-2; D may match TRBD1 or TRBD2 (6 bases each). CDR3 length: 14 amino acids. V was trimmed by 3 bases and J by 4 bases, leaving 9 bases between them. Looked up from germline, CDR1 is MRHNA and CDR2 is SNTAGT. The CDR3 DNA sequence: TGTGCCAGCAGTGAGGAGGGGGGCACCGGGGAGCTGTTTTTT. Protein sequence: CASSEEGGTGELFF.

This clonotype has at least ten counts. Because this beta chain is a stray read in a library intended to capture alpha chains, its abundance should not be given much weight. The chain employs TRBV18 and TRBJ2-1; a weak D match, TRBD2 (5 bases). V lost 3 bases and J lost 8, with 11 bases in between. The CDR3 runs to 13 residues. Germline values: CDR1 KGHSH, CDR2 LQKENI. CDR3 sequence reads: CASSPSPRDEQFF. DNA of the CDR3: TGTGCCAGCTCACCTAGCCCGAGGGATGAGCAGTTCTTC. Full variable domain (rest looked up from reference TRBV18 and TRBJ2-1): NAGVMQNPRHLVRRRGQEARLRCSPMKGHSHVYWYRQLPEEGLKFMVYLQKENIIDESGMPKERFSAEFPKEGPSILRIQQVVRGDSAAYFCASSPSPRDEQFFGPGTRLTVL.

Notes on this clonotype: Since it is a stray read in a library aimed at alpha chains, this beta chain has a size that is not meaningful. The rearrangement links TRBV7-2 to TRBJ1-5; D may be TRBD1 (5 bases). Per germline, CDR1 SGHTA and CDR2 FQGNSA. V was cut by 1 base and J by 0 bases, with 7 bases left in between. CDR3 length: 15 amino acids. For the CDR3, the DNA is TGTGCCAGCAGCTTAGGGGGGACTAGCAATCAGCCCCAGCATTTT. This gives the protein CASSLGGTSNQPQHF.

This clonotype was seen many times. This beta chain is an unintended read in a library built for alpha chains; its size means little. This chain uses TRBV29-1 with TRBJ1-1; D is uncertain. CDR1 and CDR2 from the germline V gene are SQVTM and ANQGSEA. The V and J ends lost 4 bases and 0 bases respectively, with 6 bases between them. The CDR3 totals 12 residues. CDR3 DNA: TGCAGCGTTGCCTTGCTGAACACTGAAGCTTTCTTT. This translates into CSVALLNTEAFF.

As to this clonotype: Found in a library prepared for alpha chains, this beta chain is an off-target read, and its abundance has little meaning. The chain employs TRBV10-3 and TRBJ2-3; D may be TRBD1 (8 bases). Trimming left V 2 bases short and J 4 bases short, with 13 bases between. There are 15 residues in the CDR3. Per the germline V gene, CDR1 is ENHRY and CDR2 is SYGVKD. CDR3 in DNA: TGTGCCATCAGTGAGGGACAGGGAGGGGCAGATACGCAGTATTTT. Protein sequence: CAISEGQGGADTQYF.

This clonotype was observed at least ten times. This beta chain is a stray sequence in a library constructed for alpha chains; its clone size is not meaningful. This chain connects TRBV5-8 to TRBJ2-6; D unresolved. CDR3 length: 16 amino acids. V lost 4 bases and J 2 bases, leaving 13 bases between the germline ends. The V gene's germline CDR1 is SGHTS and CDR2 YDEGEE. The CDR3 DNA reads as TGTGCCAGCAGCAGAAGACCCGCTACTGGGGCCAACGTCCTGACTTTC. Translating it yields CASSRRPATGANVLTF.

This clonotype was detected many times. Since it is a stray read in a library aimed at alpha chains, this beta chain has a size that is not meaningful. The CDR3 reads CASSPVFAAHEQFF. CDR3 nucleotides: TGTGCCAGCAGTCCCGTGTTCGCCGCCCATGAGCAGTTCTTC. The rearrangement uses TRBV6-6 and TRBJ2-1; D uncertain. This CDR3 is 14 amino acids long. Trimming left V 5 bases short and J 8 bases short, with 16 bases between. CDR1 and CDR2 from the germline V gene are MNHNY and SVGAGI (reference sequence).

With regard to this clonotype: This beta chain appears as a stray read in a library generated for alpha chains; its size is not informative. The V call is TRBV19, the J call TRBJ1-2, with D unclear. The V end lost 6 bases, the J end lost 4 bases, and 12 bases lay between the germline ends. Germline V CDR1 and CDR2: LNHDA, SQIVND (reference sequence). CDR3 size: 13 residues. The CDR3 DNA reads TGTGCCAGTAGCATGGACGCCTTCTATGGCTACACCTTC. It translates to CASSMDAFYGYTF.

At least ten counts were recorded for this clonotype. Little can be read into the size of this beta chain, an off-target read in a library designed for alpha chains. The chain employs TRBV5-5 and TRBJ2-7; the D gene is possibly TRBD1 (5 bases). V was cut by 1 base and J by 4 bases, with 18 bases left in between. Germline V gives CDR1 SGHKS, CDR2 YYEKEE (reference sequence). The CDR3 is made up of 16 amino acids. The DNA of the CDR3 is TGTGCCAGCAGCTTGTCAGGGCCCGCCACGATTTACGAGCAGTACGTC. Amino acid sequence: CASSLSGPATIYEQYV.

This clonotype was recorded many times. Because this beta chain is a stray read in a library intended to capture alpha chains, its abundance should not be given much weight. This chain connects TRBV7-9 to TRBJ1-2, with TRBD1 as a possible D gene (5 bases). Deletions cut 1 base from V and 6 bases from J, with 9 bases between. There are 13 residues in the CDR3. CDR1 SEHNR and CDR2 FQNEAQ come from the germline V gene (reference sequence). CDR3 DNA sequence: TGTGCCAGCAGCTTAGGAGGGGAGGATGGCTACACCTTC. It translates to CASSLGGEDGYTF.

This clonotype appeared many times. This beta chain is off target for a library built for alpha chains, so its abundance means little. The chain combines TRBV7-2 with TRBJ2-3; D is unclear. V was clipped by 2 bases and J by 4 bases, with 4 bases between them. CDR1 is SGHTA and CDR2 is FQGNSA in the germline V gene. The CDR3 runs 12 residues. CDR3 loop: CASSLFSDTQYF. In DNA form, the CDR3 reads TGTGCCAGCAGCTTATTCTCAGATACGCAGTATTTT.

This clonotype was seen repeatedly, ten times or more. This beta chain is a stray sequence in a library constructed for alpha chains; its clone size is not meaningful. This chain links TRBV2 with TRBJ2-2; D gene unclear. V was cut by 2 bases and J by 6 bases, with 4 bases left in between. CDR3 size: 12 residues. Germline V gives CDR1 SNHLY, CDR2 FYNNEI. The CDR3 DNA reads TGTGCCAGCAGTGAATTCCCCGGGGAGCTGTTTTTT. It yields the protein CASSEFPGELFF. Drawing the rest from reference TRBV2 and TRBJ2-2, the complete variable domain is EPEVTQTPSHQVTQMGQEVILRCVPISNHLYFYWYRQILGQKVEFLVSFYNNEISEKSEIFDDQFSVERPDGSNFTLKIRSTKLEDSAMYFCASSEFPGELFFGEGSRLTVL.

This clonotype came up many times. Found in a library prepared for alpha chains, this beta chain is an off-target read, and its abundance has little meaning. This chain uses TRBV20-1 with TRBJ1-5; D not resolved. This CDR3 contains 15 residues. V lost 0 bases and J 0 bases, leaving 9 bases between the germline ends. Germline V gene lookup returns CDR1 DFQATT and CDR2 SNEGSKA (reference sequence). The CDR3 protein is CSARDSSISNQPQHF. In nucleotides, the CDR3 is TGCAGTGCTAGAGATAGCTCAATTAGCAATCAGCCCCAGCATTTT.

This clonotype was found many times. For a library built for alpha chains, this beta chain is a stray read; little rests on its size. This chain uses TRBV25-1 with TRBJ1-1; tentative D call: TRBD1 (5 bases). Germline V gene data show CDR1 as MGHDK and CDR2 as SYGVNS. CDR3 length: 15 residues. Trimming removed 3 bases at V and 0 bases at J, with 11 bases between. The CDR3 reads CASSDYRQMNTEAFF. The DNA for the CDR3 is TGTGCCAGCAGTGATTACCGACAGATGAACACTGAAGCTTTCTTT.

This clonotype was counted at least ten times. A library prepared for alpha chains yielded this beta chain as an off-target read; its size is of little meaning. This chain links TRBV20-1 with TRBJ2-3; no definite D call. The CDR3 runs 15 residues. V was trimmed by 2 bases and J by 0 bases, leaving 12 bases between them. Germline V lookup: CDR1 DFQATT, CDR2 SNEGSKA (reference sequence). The CDR3, as DNA: TGCAGTGCTAGAAAGAGCTACACTAGCACAGATACGCAGTATTTT. Its translation is CSARKSYTSTDTQYF.

This clonotype was observed at least ten times. Because this beta chain is a stray read in a library intended to capture alpha chains, its abundance should not be given much weight. The CDR3 protein is CASSTRTLHEQFF. In DNA, the CDR3 is TGTGCCAGCAGCACCCGGACGCTACATGAGCAGTTCTTC. The V call is TRBV7-6, the J call TRBJ2-1; D not resolved. V lost 5 bases and J lost 8, with 13 bases in between. The CDR3 is 13 residues long. Germline values: CDR1 SGHVS, CDR2 FNYEAQ.

This clonotype was detected many times. The library was built for alpha chains, so this beta chain is an off-target read and its size means little. CDR3 region: CASTSTDHNSPLHF. DNA for the CDR3: TGCGCCAGCACTTCGACTGACCATAATTCACCCCTCCACTTT. The genes are TRBV5-1 and TRBJ1-6; D ambiguous. Germline V lookup: CDR1 SGHRS, CDR2 YFSETQ. Between the trimmed V and J ends, which lost 6 bases and 5 bases, there was a span of 12 bases. The CDR3 runs to 14 residues.

This clonotype showed up many times. The library was prepared for alpha chains; this beta chain is a stray read, so its frequency means little. The chain employs TRBV4-2 and TRBJ1-2; D not resolved. CDR3 length equals 13 residues. V lost 0 bases and J lost 8, with 10 bases in between. The germline gives CDR1 LGHNA, CDR2 YNFKEQ. Here the CDR3 DNA reads TGTGCCAGCAGCCAAGAAGCAACGGGCGGCTACACCTTC. Translating it yields CASSQEATGGYTF.

This clonotype was detected only a few times. Because the library targeted alpha chains, this beta chain is an off-target read whose size means little. This sequence joins TRBV3-1 and TRBJ2-3; TRBD2 agrees at 14 bases. The CDR3 covers 17 residues. Germline V gene sequence: CDR1 LGHDT, CDR2 YNNKEL (reference sequence). V shed 1 base, J shed 5 bases, and the junction held 5 bases outside the gene matches. In nucleotides, the CDR3 is TGTGCCAGCAGCCAAGGAATGGGACTAGCGGGGGAAGATACGCAGTATTTT. Translated, it gives CASSQGMGLAGEDTQYF.

This clonotype was counted many times. This beta chain is an unintended read in a library built for alpha chains; its size means little. V is TRBV5-1 and J is TRBJ2-2; D possibly corresponds to TRBD1 (6 bases). CDR3 size: 16 residues. Germline V lookup: CDR1 SGHRS, CDR2 YFSETQ. V was clipped by 1 base and J by 0 bases, with 10 bases between them. DNA for the CDR3: TGCGCCAGCAGCTTGCCCAGGGGCGCGAACACCGGGGAGCTGTTTTTT. Translating gives CASSLPRGANTGELFF.

At least ten counts were recorded for this clonotype. This beta chain came through as a stray read in a library set up for alpha chains, and its size says little. The chain uses TRBV2 and TRBJ1-6; 9 bases agree with TRBD1. This CDR3 is built from 15 residues. Per germline, CDR1 SNHLY and CDR2 FYNNEI. V gave up 6 bases and J gave up 9 bases; unmatched junction bases: 9. The CDR3 sequence: CASSATGGASSPLHF. DNA for the CDR3: TGTGCCAGCAGCGCAACAGGGGGCGCGTCTTCACCCCTCCACTTT.